These 31 T cell receptor beta chains share one sample of origin, sequenced in a study of T cells after yellow fever vaccination. TCRdb re-analysed the 5' RACE reads in MiXCR, keeping a single row per CDR3 protein. The sample lists 100,000 to 150,000 distinct CDR3 sequences, 7.2% occurring once. The input for sequencing was CD4+ T cells sorted from PBMCs, taken roughly 46 days after the first yellow fever vaccination. The receptors were sampled from a man aged 18-30 years who received the YFV17D yellow fever vaccine.

This clonotype was recorded many times. V is TRBV7-2 and J is TRBJ1-1, with D possibly matching TRBD1 (5 bases). The germline CDR1 and CDR2 sequences are SGHTA and FQGNSA. V was cut by 5 bases and J by 0 bases, with 10 bases left in between. The CDR3 is 14 residues long. The CDR3 is CASSLTGLNTEAFF. The CDR3, as DNA: TGTGCCAGCAGCCTAACAGGTTTGAACACTGAAGCTTTCTTT. Complete variable domain (other parts from reference TRBV7-2 and TRBJ1-1): GAGVSQSPSNKVTEKGKDVELRCDPISGHTALYWYRQSLGQGLEFLIYFQGNSAPDKSGLPSDRFSAERTGGSVSTLTIQRTQQEDSAVYLCASSLTGLNTEAFFGQGTRLTVV.

This clonotype occurred many times. The chain is built from TRBV20-1 and TRBJ1-6; D call uncertain. The CDR3 is made up of 13 amino acids. Germline lookup yields CDR1 DFQATT and CDR2 SNEGSKA (reference sequence). V dropped 6 bases and J dropped 7 bases, with 13 bases sitting between them. CDR3 nucleotide sequence: TGCAGTGCCCCCGTCGTGGGGAATTCACCCCTCCACTTT. This sequence encodes CSAPVVGNSPLHF.

V and J are TRBV7-2 and TRBJ1-2; a possible D gene is TRBD1 (5 bases). V was shortened by 3 bases and J by 7 bases, with 15 bases between the two germline ends. Germline lookup yields CDR1 SGHTA and CDR2 FQGNSA. This CDR3 region has 14 residues. CDR3 nucleotides: TGTGCCAGCAGCTTTTTGGAGGGGCGGATTGGCTACACCTTC. Translation gives CASSFLEGRIGYTF.

This clonotype was recorded many times. The rearrangement links TRBV10-3 to TRBJ2-7; 14 bases match TRBD2. V lost 8 bases, J lost 3 bases, and 3 bases stayed unmatched. The CDR3 is 14 amino acids. Germline V gene data show CDR1 as ENHRY and CDR2 as SYGVKD. As DNA, the CDR3 is TGTGCCATCGGACTAGCGGGGGGAAGCTACGAGCAGTACTTC. As protein: CAIGLAGGSYEQYF.

V and J are TRBV5-1 and TRBJ2-1; D is ambiguous. CDR3 size: 14 residues. Looked up from germline, CDR1 is SGHRS and CDR2 is YFSETQ. The V and J ends lost 1 base and 2 bases respectively, with 7 bases between them. CDR3 DNA: TGCGCCAGCAGCTTGCCGGTAGCCTACAATGAGCAGTTCTTC. Its protein product is CASSLPVAYNEQFF.

This clonotype was found many times. V and J are TRBV6-1 and TRBJ2-3; no clear D. The CDR3 contains 13 residues. CDR1 and CDR2 from the germline V gene are MNHNS and SASEGT. V lost 6 bases to trimming and J lost 1 base, with 8 bases between them. The chain's CDR3 is CASSPVGTDTQYF. The DNA for the CDR3 is TGTGCCAGCAGCCCAGTGGGCACAGATACGCAGTATTTT.

This clonotype was observed at least ten times. The rearrangement uses TRBV5-1 and TRBJ2-7; D call uncertain. CDR3 length equals 12 residues. V lost 4 bases to trimming and J lost 5 bases, with 10 bases between them. Germline V gives CDR1 SGHRS, CDR2 YFSETQ. The CDR3 DNA is TGCGCCAGCAGCACCACGCAGAACGAGCAGTACGTC. Translating gives CASSTTQNEQYV.

This clonotype was recorded many times. J is TRBJ1-5 and V is TRBV7-8; D is unclear. The V end lost 5 bases, the J end lost 7 bases, and 9 bases lay between the germline ends. This CDR3 contains 12 residues. The germline CDR1 and CDR2 sequences are SGHVS and FQNEAQ. CDR3 region: CASSHPEQPQHF. The CDR3 coding sequence is TGTGCCAGCAGCCACCCGGAGCAGCCCCAGCATTTT.

The chain is built from TRBV6-5 and TRBJ1-5; D gene uncertain. Trimming removed 3 bases from V and 5 bases from J, with 17 bases in between. The CDR3 is made up of 16 amino acids. From germline, CDR1 is MNHEY and CDR2 SVGAGI. The CDR3 sequence: CASSYTRTGSDQPQHF. As DNA, the CDR3 is TGTGCCAGCAGTTATACCCGGACGGGGTCGGATCAGCCCCAGCATTTT.

This clonotype was recorded at least ten times. V and J are TRBV7-2 and TRBJ2-7; D perhaps matches TRBD2 (5 bases). Trimming took off 5 bases at V and 6 bases at J, with 8 bases between the two ends. Per germline, CDR1 SGHTA and CDR2 FQGNSA. The CDR3 runs to 11 residues. CDR3 loop: CASSGGAEQYF. The CDR3 region has the DNA TGTGCCAGCAGCGGAGGCGCCGAGCAGTACTTC. The full variable domain, its missing parts supplied by reference TRBV7-2 and TRBJ2-7, is GAGVSQSPSNKVTEKGKDVELRCDPISGHTALYWYRQSLGQGLEFLIYFQGNSAPDKSGLPSDRFSAERTGGSVSTLTIQRTQQEDSAVYLCASSGGAEQYFGPGTRLTVT.

This clonotype was picked up many times. The chain recombines TRBV6-2 or TRBV6-3 with TRBJ1-5, with a tentative D call TRBD1 (6 bases). The CDR3 length is 15 residues. Trimming took off 6 bases at V and 6 bases at J, with 18 bases between the two ends. Germline V lookup: CDR1 MNHEY, CDR2 SVGEGT. DNA for the CDR3: TGTGCCAGCAGAAGGACCCCGGGACAAGCTCAGCCCCAGCATTTT. Amino acids: CASRRTPGQAQPQHF.

In regard to this clonotype: A read error may be the cause here, since a much bigger clone is one base away. The V call is TRBV6-1, the J call TRBJ2-7; D call uncertain. CDR1 MNHNS and CDR2 SASEGT come from the germline V gene. The CDR3 runs 13 residues. CDR3 sequence (DNA): TGTGCCAGCGGTGAAAGGGCCCCCTACGAGCAGTACGTC. The encoded protein is CASGERAPYEQYV.

This clonotype was seen repeatedly, ten times or more. The V gene is TRBV7-2, the J gene TRBJ2-5; 8 nucleotides agree with TRBD2. The V and J ends lost 2 bases and 2 bases, in that order; junction bases with no gene match: 7. CDR3 length: 16 amino acids. Germline lookup yields CDR1 SGHTA and CDR2 FQGNSA. CDR3 nucleotides: TGTGCCAGCAGCTTATGGTACAGCGGGGGACAAGAGACCCAGTACTTC. Translating it yields CASSLWYSGGQETQYF.

V usage is TRBV11-3 and J usage is TRBJ2-7; possibly TRBD1 for D (6 bases). This CDR3 is 13 amino acids long. Germline V gene lookup returns CDR1 SGHNT and CDR2 YENEEA. V was pared by 1 base and J by 6 bases, with 10 bases between. CDR3 in DNA: TGTGCCAGCAGCTTAGCCACAGGGCGCGAGCAGTACTTC. This codes for CASSLATGREQYF.

This clonotype was seen repeatedly, ten times or more. The V call is TRBV28, the J call TRBJ1-2; D gene uncertain. With 3 bases removed from V and 6 bases from J, the gap between germline ends came to 11 bases. This CDR3 spans 13 amino acids. CDR1 is MDHEN, CDR2 SYDVKM, per germline. This CDR3 is CASSFLSIDGYTF. The CDR3, as DNA: TGTGCCAGCAGTTTTCTATCAATCGATGGCTACACCTTC.

This clonotype has a handful of counts. The chain couples TRBV11-2 to TRBJ1-1; 8 bases map to TRBD1. V gave up 1 base and J gave up 5 bases; unmatched junction bases: 3. Germline V CDR1 and CDR2: SGHAT, FQNNGV. The length of the CDR3 is 14 residues. The CDR3 loop reads CASSLGTGRTEAFF. CDR3 bases: TGTGCCAGCAGCTTAGGGACAGGGAGGACTGAAGCTTTCTTT.

This clonotype was found many times. V gene TRBV5-1 combines with J gene TRBJ2-7; TRBD2 matches 8 bases. The CDR3 extends over 16 amino acids. Trimming took 1 base from V and 2 from J; bases not matched to a gene: 8. Germline CDR1 is SGHRS and CDR2 is YFSETQ. CDR3 residues: CASSLRAGGAPYEQYF. The CDR3 nucleotides are TGCGCCAGCAGCTTGAGGGCGGGGGGCGCTCCCTACGAGCAGTACTTC.

As to this clonotype: A much larger clone is a single base away; this may be a read error. The chain employs TRBV5-1 and TRBJ2-7; no reliable D call. CDR1 SGHRS and CDR2 YFSETQ come from the germline V gene. This CDR3 is 14 amino acids long. CDR3 coding DNA: TGCGCCGGCAGCTCTGACGGACCCTCCTACGAGCAGTACTTC. Amino acid sequence: CAGSSDGPSYEQYF.

This clonotype has at least ten counts. The rearrangement uses TRBV18 and TRBJ2-7; D is possibly TRBD2 (6 bases). CDR1 and CDR2 (germline): KGHSH, LQKENI. The V end was cut by 4 bases, the J end by 1 base, with 11 bases between. The CDR3 covers 14 residues. The CDR3 sequence is CASSRRGESYEQYV. As DNA, the CDR3 is TGTGCCAGCTCACGGCGGGGTGAATCCTACGAGCAGTACGTC.

This clonotype was counted at least ten times. DNA of the CDR3: TGTGCCAGCAGTTTAACTGCCGAAGAGACCCAGTACTTC. This encodes CASSLTAEETQYF. This chain connects TRBV28 to TRBJ2-5; D is undetermined. V gave up 2 bases and J gave up 3 bases, with 7 bases separating them. This CDR3 has 13 amino acids. The V gene's germline CDR1 is MDHEN and CDR2 SYDVKM.

This clonotype was counted at least ten times. V gene TRBV7-2 combines with J gene TRBJ2-2; 9 nucleotides match TRBD2. V shed 2 bases, J shed 6 bases, and the junction held 4 bases outside the gene matches. This CDR3 has 15 amino acids. CDR1 and CDR2 (germline): SGHTA, FQGNSA. This CDR3 reads CASSLRGGVAGELFF. CDR3 nucleotide sequence: TGTGCCAGCAGCTTACGCGGGGGGGTTGCCGGGGAGCTGTTTTTT.

The rearrangement links TRBV6-2 or TRBV6-3 to TRBJ1-5; TRBD1 matches 8 bases. This CDR3 is 16 amino acids long. The germline CDR1 and CDR2 sequences are MNHEY and SVGEGT. The junction had 10 bases not matched to a gene; V was cut back by 4 bases and J by 5 bases. The CDR3 coding sequence is TGTGCCAGCAGTTCCTGGGACAGGAAGCTTCATCAGCCCCAGCATTTT. It translates to CASSSWDRKLHQPQHF.

This clonotype was observed many times. The genes are TRBV20-1 and TRBJ2-7; maybe TRBD2 (5 bases). Germline V gene lookup returns CDR1 DFQATT and CDR2 SNEGSKA (reference sequence). Trimming took 3 bases from V and 9 from J, leaving 18 bases between them. The CDR3 has 13 residues. The CDR3 DNA reads as TGCAGTGCTAGGGTCCCAGGAGGATCAGGGCAGTACTTC. Amino acid sequence: CSARVPGGSGQYF.

This clonotype was observed many times. V is TRBV5-1 and J is TRBJ2-2, with D perhaps matching TRBD1 (6 bases). The V gene lost 1 base and the J gene lost 3 bases, with 10 bases spanning the gap. Germline V gene lookup returns CDR1 SGHRS and CDR2 YFSETQ. This CDR3 is 15 amino acids long. The CDR3 DNA follows: TGCGCCAGCAGCTTGCTCAGGGGTGACACCGGGGAGCTGTTTTTT. It translates to CASSLLRGDTGELFF.

This clonotype has at least ten counts. The J gene is TRBJ2-5, the V gene TRBV24-1, with D unresolved. This CDR3 is 14 amino acids long. Deletions cut 4 bases from V and 2 bases from J, with 10 bases between. The germline gives CDR1 KGHDR, CDR2 SFDVKD. The CDR3 DNA sequence: TGTGCCACCAGTGACAGGACGGCACAAGAGACCCAGTACTTC. Translated: CATSDRTAQETQYF.

This clonotype was seen repeatedly, ten times or more. The V call is TRBV15, the J call TRBJ1-1, with D unclear. Germline V gene data show CDR1 as LNHNV and CDR2 as YYDKDF (reference sequence). Trimming stripped 11 bases from V and 4 bases from J, with 20 bases between. This CDR3 is 14 amino acids long. CDR3 amino acids: CAARLARGSTEAFF. Here the CDR3 DNA reads TGTGCCGCCCGACTTGCACGCGGCAGCACTGAAGCTTTCTTT.

In its sample, this clonotype was seen a few times. The rearrangement uses TRBV14 and TRBJ1-1; 11 bases are a match to TRBD1. CDR1 and CDR2 from the germline V gene are SGHDN and FVKESK. The CDR3 runs to 17 residues. V shed 0 bases and J 5 bases; nucleotides not matched to a gene: 8. CDR3: CASSQDFRTGGNTEAFF. CDR3 sequence (DNA): TGTGCCAGCAGCCAAGATTTTCGGACAGGGGGCAATACTGAAGCTTTCTTT. The variable domain in full, completed from reference TRBV14 and TRBJ1-1, reads EAGVTQFPSHSVIEKGQTVTLRCDPISGHDNLYWYRRVMGKEIKFLLHFVKESKQDESGMPNNRFLAERTGGTYSTLKVQPAELEDSGVYFCASSQDFRTGGNTEAFFGQGTRLTVV.

A few counts support this clonotype. The chain uses TRBV7-2 and TRBJ2-7; D is possibly TRBD1 or TRBD2 (5 bases each). V lost 5 bases and J lost 2, with 13 bases in between. Germline loops: CDR1 SGHTA, CDR2 FQGNSA. The CDR3 extends over 14 amino acids. The CDR3 region has the DNA TGTGCCAGCAGCCCAAATGGGGGTGCCTACGAGCAGTACTTC. Its translation: CASSPNGGAYEQYF.

Ten or more counts support this clonotype. The chain combines TRBV28 with TRBJ2-1; 8 nucleotides agree with TRBD1. The CDR3 has 16 residues. With V trimmed by 3 bases and J by 12 bases, 16 bases remained unmatched. Germline CDR1 reads MDHEN; CDR2 reads SYDVKM. CDR3: CASSFRQGSGPWGQFF. DNA for the CDR3: TGTGCCAGCAGTTTCCGACAGGGGTCCGGACCTTGGGGGCAGTTCTTC.

The sample holds many counts of this clonotype. The chain has TRBV10-2 and TRBJ1-1; a possible D gene is TRBD1 (6 bases). The ends were cut back, 6 bases at V and 7 bases at J, with 15 bases in the middle. CDR3 size: 13 residues. Germline loops: CDR1 WSHSY, CDR2 SAAADI. The CDR3 nucleotides are TGCGCCAGCAGCCTGACAGGAATGTTTGAAGCTTTCTTT. Its translation is CASSLTGMFEAFF.

V usage is TRBV12-3 or TRBV12-4 and J usage is TRBJ2-4; the D gene could be TRBD1 or TRBD2 (6 bases each). V lost 6 bases to trimming and J lost 8 bases, with 14 bases between them. The CDR3 extends over 13 amino acids. CDR3 region: CASRPEGVDIQYF. The CDR3 DNA follows: TGTGCCAGCAGACCGGAGGGGGTGGACATTCAGTACTTC.